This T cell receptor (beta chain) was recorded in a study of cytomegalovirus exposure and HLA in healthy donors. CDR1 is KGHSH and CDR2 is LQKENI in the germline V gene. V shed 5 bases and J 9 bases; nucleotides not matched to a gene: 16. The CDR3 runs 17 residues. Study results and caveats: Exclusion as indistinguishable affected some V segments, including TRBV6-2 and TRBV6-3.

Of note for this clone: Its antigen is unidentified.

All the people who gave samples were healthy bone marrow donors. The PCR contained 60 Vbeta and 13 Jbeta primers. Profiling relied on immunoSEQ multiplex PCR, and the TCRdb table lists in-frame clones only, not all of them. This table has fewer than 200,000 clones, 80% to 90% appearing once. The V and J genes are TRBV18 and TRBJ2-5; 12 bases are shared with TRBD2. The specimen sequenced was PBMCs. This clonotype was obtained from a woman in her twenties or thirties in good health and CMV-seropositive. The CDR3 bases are TGTGCCAGCTCAGCCGCAGGACTAGCGGGGCTTCCAGTAGCCCAGTACTTC. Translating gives CASSAAGLAGLPVAQYF.